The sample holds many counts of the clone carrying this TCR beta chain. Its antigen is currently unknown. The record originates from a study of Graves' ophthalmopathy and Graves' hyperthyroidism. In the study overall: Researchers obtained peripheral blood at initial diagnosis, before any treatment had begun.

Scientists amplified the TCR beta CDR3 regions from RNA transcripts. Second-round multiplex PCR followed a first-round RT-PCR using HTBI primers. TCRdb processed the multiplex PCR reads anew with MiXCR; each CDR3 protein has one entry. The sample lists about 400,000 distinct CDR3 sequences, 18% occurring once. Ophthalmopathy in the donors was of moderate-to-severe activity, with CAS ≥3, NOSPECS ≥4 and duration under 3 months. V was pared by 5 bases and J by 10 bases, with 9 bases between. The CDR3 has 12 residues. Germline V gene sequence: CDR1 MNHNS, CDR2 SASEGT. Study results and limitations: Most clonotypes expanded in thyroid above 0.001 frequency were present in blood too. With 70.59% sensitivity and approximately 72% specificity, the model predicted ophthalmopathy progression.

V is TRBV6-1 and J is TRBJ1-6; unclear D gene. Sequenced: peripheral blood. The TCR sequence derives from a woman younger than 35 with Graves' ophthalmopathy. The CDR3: CASSSGNSPLHF. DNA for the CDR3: TGTGCCAGCAGTTCTGGAAACTCACCCCTCCACTTT.